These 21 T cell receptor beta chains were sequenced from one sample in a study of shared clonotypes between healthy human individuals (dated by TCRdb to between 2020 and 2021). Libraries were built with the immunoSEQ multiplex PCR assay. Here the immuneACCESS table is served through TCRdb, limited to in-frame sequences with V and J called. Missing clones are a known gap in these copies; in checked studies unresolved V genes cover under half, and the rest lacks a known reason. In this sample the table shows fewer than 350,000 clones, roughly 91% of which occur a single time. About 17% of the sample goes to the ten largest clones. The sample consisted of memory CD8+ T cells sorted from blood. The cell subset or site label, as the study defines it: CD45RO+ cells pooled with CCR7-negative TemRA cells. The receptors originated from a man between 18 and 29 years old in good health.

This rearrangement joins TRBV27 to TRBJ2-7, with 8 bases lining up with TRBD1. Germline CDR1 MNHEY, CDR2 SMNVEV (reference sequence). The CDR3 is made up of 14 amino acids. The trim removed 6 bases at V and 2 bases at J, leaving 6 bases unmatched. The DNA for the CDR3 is TGTGCCAGCAGCGCCGGGACAGGACCCTACGAGCAGTACTTC. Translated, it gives CASSAGTGPYEQYF.

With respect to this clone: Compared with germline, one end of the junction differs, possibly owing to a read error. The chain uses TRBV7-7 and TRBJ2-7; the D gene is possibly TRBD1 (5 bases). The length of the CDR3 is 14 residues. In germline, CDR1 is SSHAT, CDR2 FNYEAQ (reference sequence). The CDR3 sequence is CASSFVDTSYEQYF. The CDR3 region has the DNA TGTGCTAGCAGCTTCGTGGACACATCCTACGAGCAGTACTTC. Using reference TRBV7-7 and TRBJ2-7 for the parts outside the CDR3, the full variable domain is GAGVSQSPRYKVTKRGQDVTLRCDPISSHATLYWYQQALGQGPEFLTYFNYEAQPDKSGLPSDRFSAERPEGSISTLTIQRTEQRDSAMYRCASSFVDTSYEQYFGPGTRLTVT.

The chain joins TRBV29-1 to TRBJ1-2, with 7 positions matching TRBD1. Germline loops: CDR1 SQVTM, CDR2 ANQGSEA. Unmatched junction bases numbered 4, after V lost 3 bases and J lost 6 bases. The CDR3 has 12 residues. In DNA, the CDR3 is TGCAGCGTTGACAGGACAGGCGATGGCTACACCTTC. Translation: CSVDRTGDGYTF.

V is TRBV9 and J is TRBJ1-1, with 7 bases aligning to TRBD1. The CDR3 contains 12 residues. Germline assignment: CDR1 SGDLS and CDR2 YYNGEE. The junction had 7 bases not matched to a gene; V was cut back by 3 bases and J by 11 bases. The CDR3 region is CASSEGGAVAFF. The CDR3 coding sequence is TGTGCCAGCAGCGAAGGGGGCGCGGTTGCTTTCTTT.

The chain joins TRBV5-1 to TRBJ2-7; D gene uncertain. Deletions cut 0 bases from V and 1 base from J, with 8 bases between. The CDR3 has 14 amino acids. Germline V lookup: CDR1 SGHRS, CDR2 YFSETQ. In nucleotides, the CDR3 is TGCGCCAGCAGCTTGGGACCGATGTCCTACGAGCAGTACTTC. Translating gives CASSLGPMSYEQYF.

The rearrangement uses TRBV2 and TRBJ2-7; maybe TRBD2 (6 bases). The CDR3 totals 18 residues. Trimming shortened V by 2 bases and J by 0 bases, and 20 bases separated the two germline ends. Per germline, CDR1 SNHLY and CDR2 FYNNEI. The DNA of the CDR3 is TGTGCCAGCAGTGAAAGATCGGTGGGAGGCCATTACTCCTACGAGCAGTACTTC. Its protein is CASSERSVGGHYSYEQYF.

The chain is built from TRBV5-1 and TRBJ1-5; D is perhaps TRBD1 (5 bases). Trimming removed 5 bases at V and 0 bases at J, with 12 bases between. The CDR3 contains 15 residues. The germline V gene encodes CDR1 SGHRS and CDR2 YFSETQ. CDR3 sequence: CASRSGTSSNQPQHF. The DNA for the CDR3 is TGCGCCAGCAGGTCCGGGACCAGTAGCAATCAGCCCCAGCATTTT.

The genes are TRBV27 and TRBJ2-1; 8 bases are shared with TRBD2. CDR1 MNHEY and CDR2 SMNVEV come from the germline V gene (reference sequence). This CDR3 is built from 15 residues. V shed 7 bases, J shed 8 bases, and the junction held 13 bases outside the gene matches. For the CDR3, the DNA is TGTGCCAGCAAGCTAGCGGGCCCTCTTAGCGATGAGCAGTTCTTC. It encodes CASKLAGPLSDEQFF.

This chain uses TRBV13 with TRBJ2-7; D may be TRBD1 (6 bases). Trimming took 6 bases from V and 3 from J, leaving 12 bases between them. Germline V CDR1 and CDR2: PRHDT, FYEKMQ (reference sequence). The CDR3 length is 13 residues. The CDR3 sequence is CASSSQGGYEQYF. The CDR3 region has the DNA TGTGCCAGCAGTTCCCAAGGGGGCTACGAGCAGTACTTC.

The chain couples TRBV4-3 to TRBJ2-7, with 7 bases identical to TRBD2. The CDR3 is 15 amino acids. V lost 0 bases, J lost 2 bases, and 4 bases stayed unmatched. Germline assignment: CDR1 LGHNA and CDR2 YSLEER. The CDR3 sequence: CASSQDLTSTYEQYF. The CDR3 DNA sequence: TGCGCCAGCAGCCAAGATTTGACTAGCACCTACGAGCAGTACTTC.

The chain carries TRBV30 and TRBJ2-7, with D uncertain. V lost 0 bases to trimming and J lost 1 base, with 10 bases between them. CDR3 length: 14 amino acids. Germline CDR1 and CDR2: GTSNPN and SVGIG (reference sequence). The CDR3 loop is CAWSVEVSSYEQYF. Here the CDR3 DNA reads TGTGCCTGGAGTGTAGAAGTCAGTTCCTACGAGCAGTACTTC.

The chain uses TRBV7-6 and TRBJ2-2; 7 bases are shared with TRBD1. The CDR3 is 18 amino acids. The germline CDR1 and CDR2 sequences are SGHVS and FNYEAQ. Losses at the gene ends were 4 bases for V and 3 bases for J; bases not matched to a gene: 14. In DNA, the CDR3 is TGTGCCAGCAGCTCAGACCCCGGGACAGAGGGGGACACCGGGGAGCTGTTTTTT. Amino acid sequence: CASSSDPGTEGDTGELFF.

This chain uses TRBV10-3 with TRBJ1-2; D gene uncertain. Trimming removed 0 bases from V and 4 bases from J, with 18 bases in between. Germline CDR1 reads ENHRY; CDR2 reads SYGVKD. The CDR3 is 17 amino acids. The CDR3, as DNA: TGTGCCATCAGTGAGTCCACCGTCGCGGTACGAACCTATGGCTACACCTTC. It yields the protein CAISESTVAVRTYGYTF.

The CDR3: CASSYVLQETQYF. DNA for the CDR3: TGTGCCAGCAGTTATGTCCTCCAAGAGACCCAGTACTTC. V and J are TRBV6-5 and TRBJ2-5; D remains unclear. Trimming shortened V by 3 bases and J by 1 base, and 6 bases separated the two germline ends. The germline V gene has CDR1 MNHEY and CDR2 SVGAGI. The CDR3 extends over 13 amino acids.

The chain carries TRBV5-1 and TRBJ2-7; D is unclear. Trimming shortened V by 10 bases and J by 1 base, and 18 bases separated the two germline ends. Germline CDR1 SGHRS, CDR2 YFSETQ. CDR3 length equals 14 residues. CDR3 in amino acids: CAAAEDPESYEQYF. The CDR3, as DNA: TGCGCCGCCGCCGAGGACCCCGAGTCCTACGAGCAGTACTTC.

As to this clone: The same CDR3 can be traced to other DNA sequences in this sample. The CDR3 bases are TGCGCCAGCAGCTTGGACGGAGGCTCCTACGAGCAGTACTTC. Translation: CASSLDGGSYEQYF. The chain uses TRBV5-1 and TRBJ2-7; D is perhaps TRBD2 (5 bases). CDR3 length equals 14 residues. Germline lookup yields CDR1 SGHRS and CDR2 YFSETQ. Trimming took off 0 bases at V and 0 bases at J, with 7 bases between the two ends.

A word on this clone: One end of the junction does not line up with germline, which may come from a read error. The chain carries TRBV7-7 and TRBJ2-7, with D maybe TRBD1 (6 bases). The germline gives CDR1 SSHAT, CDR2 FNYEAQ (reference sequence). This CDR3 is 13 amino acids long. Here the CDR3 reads CASSPGVAYEQYF. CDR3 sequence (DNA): TGTGCTAGCAGTCCAGGGGTGGCCTACGAGCAGTACTTC.

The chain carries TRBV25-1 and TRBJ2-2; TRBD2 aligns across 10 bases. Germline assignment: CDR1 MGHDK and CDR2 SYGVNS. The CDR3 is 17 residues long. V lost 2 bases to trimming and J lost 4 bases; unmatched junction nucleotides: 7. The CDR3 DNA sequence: TGTGCCAGCAGTGAACGGGAAGCGGGAGGGCGCACCGGGGAGCTGTTTTTT. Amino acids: CASSEREAGGRTGELFF.

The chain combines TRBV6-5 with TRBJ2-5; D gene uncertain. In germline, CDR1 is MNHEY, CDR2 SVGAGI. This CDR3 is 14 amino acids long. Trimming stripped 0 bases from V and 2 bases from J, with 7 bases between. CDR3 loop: CASSYSATQETQYF. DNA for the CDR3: TGTGCCAGCAGTTACTCGGCTACACAAGAGACCCAGTACTTC.

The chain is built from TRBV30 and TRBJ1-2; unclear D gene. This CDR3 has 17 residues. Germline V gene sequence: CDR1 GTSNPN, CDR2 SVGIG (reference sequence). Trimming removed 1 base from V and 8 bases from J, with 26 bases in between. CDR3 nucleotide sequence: TGTGCCTGGAGTGGAATACAAGAATCCTCGCCTATGGTGGGCTACACCTTC. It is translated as CAWSGIQESSPMVGYTF.

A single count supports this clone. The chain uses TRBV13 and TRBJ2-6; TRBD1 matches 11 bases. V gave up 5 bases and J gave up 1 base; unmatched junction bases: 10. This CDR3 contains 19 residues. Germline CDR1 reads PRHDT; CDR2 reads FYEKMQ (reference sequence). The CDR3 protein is CASSRENGQGASGANVLTF. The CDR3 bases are TGTGCCAGCAGCCGAGAGAACGGACAGGGGGCTTCTGGGGCCAACGTCCTGACTTTC.